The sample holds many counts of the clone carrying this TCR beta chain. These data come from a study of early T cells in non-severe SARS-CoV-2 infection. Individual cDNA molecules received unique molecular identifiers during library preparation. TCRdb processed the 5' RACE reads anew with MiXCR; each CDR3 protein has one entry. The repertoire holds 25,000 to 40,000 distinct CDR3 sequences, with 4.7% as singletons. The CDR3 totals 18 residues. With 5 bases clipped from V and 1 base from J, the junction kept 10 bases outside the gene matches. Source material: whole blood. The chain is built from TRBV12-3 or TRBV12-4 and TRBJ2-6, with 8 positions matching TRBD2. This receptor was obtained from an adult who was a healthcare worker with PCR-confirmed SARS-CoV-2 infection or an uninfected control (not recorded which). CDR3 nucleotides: TGTGCCAGCAGTCCCCGGGGCGGGGGGAGTTCTGGGGCCAACGTCCTGACTTTC. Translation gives CASSPRGGGSSGANVLTF.